This T cell receptor (beta chain) was captured in a study of shared clonotypes between healthy human individuals. Study results and caveats: Clonotype sharing levels among donors were expected to vary with sequencing depth.

About this clone itself: Its cognate antigen is unknown.

The CDR3 has 15 residues. CDR1 and CDR2 (germline): SGHVS, FNYEAQ. Trimming removed 5 bases at V and 6 bases at J, with 20 bases between. Only CD45RO-negative cells positively selected for CCR7 counted as naive CD8 cells, so terminally differentiated effector memory CD45RA+ cells were excluded. Recent acute infections and vaccinations were absent in the healthy HIV-negative adult donors. The method was immunoSEQ multiplex PCR; TCRdb's version includes in-frame clones alone and lacks a portion of them. This table holds roughly 810,000 clones, roughly 96% found once. Sequencing was performed on naive CD8+ T cells sorted from blood. This sequence was found in a man aged 25-45 years in good health. J is TRBJ2-7 and V is TRBV7-6, with D maybe TRBD2 (5 bases). The CDR3 spells CASSRSDLGPGEQYF. The CDR3 DNA sequence: TGTGCCAGCAGCCGCTCGGACTTAGGTCCGGGCGAGCAGTACTTC. Full variable domain (outside the CDR3, taken from reference TRBV7-6 and TRBJ2-7): GAGVSQSPRYKVTKRGQDVALRCDPISGHVSLYWYRQALGQGPEFLTYFNYEAQQDKSGLPNDRFSAERPEGSISTLTIQRTEQRDSAMYRCASSRSDLGPGEQYFGPGTRLTVT.